The clone carrying this T cell receptor beta chain turned up a few times. To make TCR beta libraries, researchers used iRepertoire HTBI primers and Arm-PCR of CDR3 regions. TCRdb re-called the multiplex PCR reads through MiXCR, storing one row per CDR3 protein. The sample lists about 460,000 distinct CDR3 sequences, 22% seen once, with roughly 14% in the top ten. The data derive from a study of regulatory T cells in long-lasting Graves disease. There are 14 residues in the CDR3. Germline assignment: CDR1 LGHNA and CDR2 YSLEER. The germline V and J ends were trimmed by 3 bases and 5 bases, with 13 bases remaining between them. Time point: persistent/refractory GD, antithyroid drugs over 5 years with positive TRAb. Researchers made the TCR library from RNA that was extracted from PBMCs.

This sample comprised peripheral blood mononuclear cells (PBMCs), obtained when the disease was refractory, from a patient treated with antithyroid drugs. The chain has TRBV4-3 and TRBJ2-5; a possible D gene is TRBD2 (7 bases). The TCR comes from a female donor with Graves disease. CDR3 bases: TGCGCCAGCAGCCACCCCGGGGGGCAGGAGACCCAGTACTTC. Its protein product is CASSHPGGQETQYF.